This T cell receptor (beta chain) was obtained from a study of Ad26.COV2.S vaccination and SARS-CoV-2 variants. The wider study: The authors gave Ad26.COV2.S intramuscularly, either once or twice 56 days apart.

The treatment is: over 15 received Ad26.COV2.S at low or high dose, single or two shots; about 5 received placebo; per-sample allocation not given. Collection of samples fell on day 63 after the first vaccine or placebo injection. An adult aged 18-55 years in Boston served as the donor. This clone was seen only a few times. This table comes from immunoSEQ multiplex PCR, and its TCRdb copy is limited to in-frame clones, with some not included. The table has about 240,000 clones, approximately 87% seen once. The germline gives CDR1 LNHDA, CDR2 SQIVND (reference sequence). CDR3 length: 12 amino acids. V lost 1 base and J lost 2, with 0 bases in between.

This clonotype was sampled from a person aged 18-60 years who received the Ad26.COV2.S COVID-19 vaccine or a placebo. This specimen consisted of peripheral blood, obtained in a trial of Ad26.COV2.S vaccine versus placebo. This chain connects TRBV19 to TRBJ1-3; D is unresolved. CDR3 sequence reads: CASSIAGNTIYF. Here the CDR3 DNA reads TGTGCCAGTAGTATAGCTGGAAACACCATATATTTT.